A selection of T cell receptor beta chains follows, all from one sample in a study of blood T cell repertoires in COVID-19. Clones were sequenced by immunoSEQ multiplex PCR, and TCRdb holds only the in-frame ones, with some missing. The repertoire includes about 300,000 clones, about 90% of them detected once, and roughly 2.9% sits in the top ten. What was sequenced was PBMCs or T cells enriched from blood (not recorded which). These receptors came from a woman aged 45 to 65 who had been exposed to COVID-19. CDR3s leave out the opening cysteine and the closing phenylalanine or tryptophan. The D gene is left open where the match is weak. Clone size is shown for a subset of rows, as once, few, many or a class of expanded clone.

j_call,clone_size,d_call,v_call,cdr3_aa
TRBJ2-5,-,TRBD1,TRBV6-4,ASSDSTGATQY
TRBJ2-7,-,-,TRBV5-1,ASSLGGLTYEQY
TRBJ1-3,-,-,TRBV12-5,AGCREWIRGNTIY
TRBJ2-1,-,-,TRBV5-4,ASSWGGQESYNEQF
TRBJ2-5,-,-,TRBV23-1,ASSQSWEPTRLQETQY
TRBJ1-6,-,TRBD1,TRBV7-8,ASSLGTGEGSPLH
TRBJ1-2,-,-,TRBV6-5,ASRAGQRNYGYT
TRBJ1-1,-,-,TRBV30,AWSRGGLNTEAF
TRBJ2-7,-,-,TRBV5-6,ASSGANRPYEQY
TRBJ1-2,-,-,TRBV6-2/TRBV6-3,ASSPTGHIYGYT
TRBJ1-2,few,TRBD1,TRBV3-1/TRBV3-2,ASRSIQGASYGYT
TRBJ1-6,few,-,TRBV7-2,ASSQRDWAGSPLH
TRBJ1-3,-,-,TRBV19,ASNSGGNGNTIY
TRBJ1-5,few,-,TRBV19,ASSIGGRQPQH
TRBJ2-7,-,-,TRBV19,ASNHIEVDEQY
TRBJ2-2,-,-,TRBV5-4,ASSFGASLPGELF